The 19 T cell receptor beta chains below come from one sample, sequenced in a study of T-cell reconstitution after alpha-beta-depleted transplantation in children. TCRbeta library preparation incorporated unique molecular identifiers. TCRdb fed the PCR reads into MiXCR, producing one record per CDR3 protein. Of about 340,000 distinct CDR3 sequences in the sample, around 15% were seen once. The material was PBMCs, mostly from graft donor cells, obtained 360 days after TCRalphabeta/CD19-depleted stem cell transplant. Source of these receptors: a male patient between 2 and 10 years old who had a stem cell transplant for acute lymphoblastic leukemia, so the T cells may come from the graft donor.

CDR3 sequence: CAWSVPQRGYTDTQYF. The CDR3 coding sequence is TGTGCCTGGAGTGTCCCTCAAAGGGGATACACAGATACGCAGTATTTT. The chain has TRBV30 and TRBJ2-3, with D possibly matching TRBD1 (5 bases). The CDR3 totals 16 residues. Germline values: CDR1 GTSNPN, CDR2 SVGIG (reference sequence). Trimming took off 0 bases at V and 2 bases at J, with 15 bases between the two ends.

There are many counts of this clonotype. The chain joins TRBV7-2 to TRBJ2-7, with unresolved D. V lost 2 bases, J lost 3 bases, and 8 bases lay in between. CDR3 length equals 13 residues. Germline V gene data show CDR1 as SGHTA and CDR2 as FQGNSA. The chain's CDR3 is CASSLRPSYEQYF. CDR3 nucleotides: TGTGCCAGCAGCTTACGGCCTAGCTACGAGCAGTACTTC.

This clonotype was counted many times. V is TRBV5-1 and J is TRBJ2-1; 14 bases are shared with TRBD2. This CDR3 comprises 13 residues. The germline gives CDR1 SGHRS, CDR2 YFSETQ. V trimming: 7 bases; J trimming: 6 bases; junction bases outside the gene matches: 0. CDR3 sequence reads: CASGLAGGNEQFF. The CDR3 region has the DNA TGCGCCAGCGGACTAGCGGGAGGCAATGAGCAGTTCTTC.

The genes are TRBV6-1 and TRBJ2-1; 11 positions agree with TRBD2. This CDR3 contains 15 residues. Germline V gene data show CDR1 as MNHNS and CDR2 as SASEGT. V was pared by 9 bases and J by 1 base, with 5 bases of the junction left unmatched. DNA of the CDR3: TGTGCCAGTATGGCTAGCGGGAGGTCCTACAATGAGCAGTTCTTC. It is translated as CASMASGRSYNEQFF.

The rearrangement joins TRBV7-2 to TRBJ2-1, with 15 positions matching TRBD2. CDR1 and CDR2 (germline): SGHTA, FQGNSA. CDR3 length equals 16 residues. V was pared by 1 base and J by 12 bases, with 7 bases of the junction left unmatched. Here the CDR3 reads CASSLDGGLAGGPQFF. The CDR3 coding sequence is TGTGCCAGCAGCTTAGACGGGGGACTAGCGGGAGGTCCGCAGTTCTTC.

J is TRBJ1-1 and V is TRBV7-2; D may be TRBD1 (6 bases). V lost 4 bases, J lost 6 bases, and 12 bases lay in between. This CDR3 spans 13 amino acids. In germline, CDR1 is SGHTA, CDR2 FQGNSA. The CDR3: CASSSYRESEAFF. CDR3 DNA: TGTGCCAGCAGCTCATACAGGGAATCTGAAGCTTTCTTT.

This clonotype occurred many times. The chain has TRBV29-1 and TRBJ2-7; a possible D gene is TRBD2 (6 bases). Germline-derived CDR1 and CDR2 are SQVTM and ANQGSEA. This CDR3 region has 11 residues. With 7 bases removed from V and 4 bases from J, the gap between germline ends came to 11 bases. The CDR3 DNA reads TGCAGCGGCGGGGATTATTACGAGCAGTACTTC. Its translation: CSGGDYYEQYF.

This sequence joins TRBV6-2 or TRBV6-3 and TRBJ2-3; D ambiguous. CDR3 length: 15 amino acids. Looked up from germline, CDR1 is MNHEY and CDR2 is SVGEGT. V was shortened by 6 bases and J by 0 bases, with 13 bases between the two germline ends. CDR3 sequence: CASRLLAFSTDTQYF. CDR3 DNA sequence: TGTGCCAGCAGGTTATTAGCCTTTAGCACAGATACGCAGTATTTT.

This clonotype was observed many times. This sequence joins TRBV20-1 and TRBJ2-7, with 9 bases aligning to TRBD2. Trimming at V came to 1 base and at J to 4 bases, leaving 8 bases not matched to a gene. There are 15 residues in the CDR3. Per germline, CDR1 DFQATT and CDR2 SNEGSKA (reference sequence). The chain's CDR3 is CSARGRLAGRYEQYF. The CDR3 bases are TGCAGTGCTAGAGGTCGTCTAGCGGGACGGTACGAGCAGTACTTC.

This clonotype has a count of ten or more. This chain links TRBV28 with TRBJ2-3; 16 nucleotides match TRBD2. Germline lookup yields CDR1 MDHEN and CDR2 SYDVKM. The CDR3 length is 16 residues. V lost 4 bases, J lost 6 bases, and 4 bases stayed unmatched. CDR3 protein: CASSSPGLAGGDTQYF. DNA for the CDR3: TGTGCCAGCAGTTCTCCGGGACTAGCGGGGGGGGATACGCAGTATTTT.

On this clonotype itself: The germline gene is not matched at one end of the junction; a read error may be the cause. The V call is TRBV4-3, the J call TRBJ2-2, with 9 bases identical to TRBD1. Germline V gene sequence: CDR1 LGHNA, CDR2 YSLEER. The length of the CDR3 is 16 residues. The CDR3 DNA reads TGCGCCAGCAGCCAGGCCGGGACAGGGAGCACCTGGGAGCTGTTTTTT. It specifies CASSQAGTGSTWELFF.

This clonotype was counted ten times or more. V usage is TRBV4-3 and J usage is TRBJ2-1; TRBD2 matches 8 bases. Looked up from germline, CDR1 is LGHNA and CDR2 is YSLEER. J gave up 0 bases and V 3 bases, and 4 bases lay outside the gene matches. The CDR3 is made up of 16 amino acids. The CDR3 loop reads CASSHGSGNSYNEQFF. In DNA form, the CDR3 reads TGCGCCAGCAGCCACGGTAGCGGGAACTCCTACAATGAGCAGTTCTTC.

This clonotype was seen more than once but under ten times. CDR3 amino acids: CASTRAPNTEAFF. As DNA, the CDR3 is TGCGCCAGCACTCGGGCACCGAACACTGAAGCTTTCTTT. The V and J genes are TRBV5-1 and TRBJ1-1; D unresolved. The CDR3 has 13 residues. Between the trimmed V and J ends, which lost 6 bases and 1 base, there was a span of 10 bases. Germline-derived CDR1 and CDR2 are SGHRS and YFSETQ.

The chain joins TRBV20-1 to TRBJ2-4; tentatively, D is TRBD1 (5 bases). Germline loops: CDR1 DFQATT, CDR2 SNEGSKA (reference sequence). This CDR3 region has 16 residues. V was clipped by 3 bases and J by 8 bases, with 23 bases between them. CDR3 DNA: TGCAGTGCTAGTGGGGTTACGGGTTTAGGGGCGGACATTCAGTACTTC. As protein: CSASGVTGLGADIQYF.

The sample holds a few counts of this clonotype. The rearrangement joins TRBV5-1 to TRBJ1-2; TRBD1 is a possible D gene (6 bases). Germline lookup yields CDR1 SGHRS and CDR2 YFSETQ. The CDR3 extends over 16 amino acids. Trimming removed 0 bases from V and 0 bases from J, with 12 bases in between. The CDR3 here is CASSLAVGAANYGYTF. The CDR3 DNA sequence: TGCGCCAGCAGCTTGGCCGTGGGGGCAGCTAACTATGGCTACACCTTC. The full variable domain, its missing parts supplied by reference TRBV5-1 and TRBJ1-2, is KAGVTQTPRYLIKTRGQQVTLSCSPISGHRSVSWYQQTPGQGLQFLFEYFSETQRNKGNFPGRFSGRQFSNSRSEMNVSTLELGDSALYLCASSLAVGAANYGYTFGSGTRLTVV.

This clonotype has at least ten counts. The CDR3 DNA is TGTGCCAGCAGTTTCAGCCCGGACGGGGTCCACACCGGGGAGCTGTTTTTT. As protein: CASSFSPDGVHTGELFF. V usage is TRBV27 and J usage is TRBJ2-2, with a tentative D call TRBD2 (5 bases). Trimming removed 3 bases from V and 3 bases from J, with 17 bases in between. Germline values: CDR1 MNHEY, CDR2 SMNVEV (reference sequence). The CDR3 has 17 residues.

V usage is TRBV20-1 and J usage is TRBJ2-1; TRBD2 matches 10 bases. The V gene end was trimmed by 2 bases and the J gene end by 12 bases; junction bases not matched to a gene: 7. CDR3 length: 13 residues. The germline CDR1 and CDR2 sequences are DFQATT and SNEGSKA (reference sequence). CDR3 region: CSARLAGDLLQFF. In DNA, the CDR3 is TGCAGTGCTAGACTAGCGGGGGACCTGCTGCAGTTCTTC.

This clonotype is medium-sized (0.01 to 0.1%) by share. This chain connects TRBV6-2 or TRBV6-3 to TRBJ2-3; 8 bases map to TRBD2. The CDR3 is 17 residues long. V shed 0 bases, J shed 5 bases, and the junction held 10 bases outside the gene matches. Germline V lookup: CDR1 MNHEY, CDR2 SVGEGT. The DNA of the CDR3 is TGTGCCAGCAGTTACTCGATTCGGGAGGGCGAGGAAGATACGCAGTATTTT. It is translated as CASSYSIREGEEDTQYF.

V and J are TRBV20-1 and TRBJ1-5, with TRBD1 matching over 10 bases. V shed 4 bases, J shed 6 bases, and the junction held 3 bases outside the gene matches. There are 13 residues in the CDR3. Germline CDR1 is DFQATT and CDR2 is SNEGSKA (reference sequence). The CDR3 sequence is CSANDRGLQPQHF. The CDR3, as DNA: TGCAGTGCTAACGACAGGGGGCTTCAGCCCCAGCATTTT.